Ten or more counts support the clone carrying this TCR beta chain. The antigen is undetermined. Hyperthyroidism had been newly diagnosed in patients aged 18 to 65, and its duration was under 2 months. The record originates from a study of T cells in Graves' hyperthyroidism and ophthalmopathy. Overall study results and limits: The majority of expanded thyroid clonotypes above 0.001 also appeared in blood. Model output signaled ophthalmopathy a median about 6.3 months ahead of onset.

Amplification of TCR beta CDR3 regions used RNA as the template. TCR CDR3 regions were first amplified by RT-PCR with HTBI primers. TCRdb redid the calling of the multiplex PCR reads with MiXCR, one entry per CDR3 protein. The data contain some 740,000 distinct CDR3 sequences, 12% to 15% of them singletons. Sequences were obtained from blood. This TCR was recovered from a woman aged 18-35 years with Graves' hyperthyroidism.

The CDR3 DNA sequence: TGTGCCAGCTCACCCGGGACAGACTACACCGGGGAGCTGTTTTTT. Protein sequence: CASSPGTDYTGELFF. The genes are TRBV18 and TRBJ2-2, with 7 bases lining up with TRBD1. J gave up 3 bases and V 3 bases, and 4 bases lay outside the gene matches. The CDR3 runs 15 residues. CDR1 KGHSH and CDR2 LQKENI come from the germline V gene.